This is a list of T cell receptor beta chains from one sample in a study of T-cell reconstitution after alpha-beta-depleted transplantation in children. TCRdb analysed the PCR reads with MiXCR anew, one entry per CDR3 protein. The data show over 550,000 distinct CDR3 sequences, with roughly a tenth seen just once and roughly 4% held by the top ten. Here the sequenced sample was PBMCs from the stem cell graft donor, taken from the stem cell graft. The receptor source for this set is a human donor who donated a stem cell graft to a child with acute myeloid leukemia. Both conserved end residues are part of each CDR3. The order of the fields is J gene, D gene, clone size, V gene, CDR3 DNA, CDR3 protein. The D gene is left open where the match is weak. Clone size is stated in some rows and not others, as once, few, many or a class when expanded.

>TRBJ2-7|.|.|TRBV4-2
TGTGCCAGCAGCCAACCCTCCGGTTTCGACGAGCAGTACTTC
CASSQPSGFDEQYF
>TRBJ2-3|.|many|TRBV7-8
TGTGCCAGCAGCCCCTCCGCGGTGAGGGTAGTAGCAGATACGCAGTATTTT
CASSPSAVRVVADTQYF
>TRBJ1-2|.|.|TRBV20-1
TGCAGTGCTAGGGGATCGTATGGATGGGGCTACACCTTC
CSARGSYGWGYTF
>TRBJ2-7|TRBD1|few|TRBV29-1
TGCAGCGTTAACCCCGGGACAGGGGGTTACGAGCAGTACTTC
CSVNPGTGGYEQYF
>TRBJ2-1|TRBD2|many|TRBV28
TGTGCCAGCAGCTCCGGGACTAGTCGGAATGAGCAGTTCTTC
CASSSGTSRNEQFF
>TRBJ2-4|.|.|TRBV20-1
TGCAGTGCTGAGGGCCAAGGGTACATTCAGTACTTC
CSAEGQGYIQYF
>TRBJ1-2|TRBD1|few|TRBV5-1
TGCGCCAGCAGCGTGACAGGGGATAACTATGGCTACACCTTC
CASSVTGDNYGYTF
>TRBJ2-2|.|.|TRBV30
TGTGCCTGGGGTGTCGTGACCGGGGAGCTGTTTTTT
CAWGVVTGELFF
>TRBJ2-3|.|.|TRBV7-8
TGTGCCAGCAGCTTAGCGCGATTACGAGGTGATACGCAGTATTTT
CASSLARLRGDTQYF
>TRBJ1-1|.|.|TRBV6-2/TRBV6-3
TGTGCCAGCAGTTACGAGGGAGGGGGTGACCGAATTAACACTGAAGCTTTCTTT
CASSYEGGGDRINTEAFF
>TRBJ2-3|.|few|TRBV7-3
TGTGCCAGCAGCCCTTCTAGGGGTTCCGATACGCAGTATTTT
CASSPSRGSDTQYF
>TRBJ2-1|.|many|TRBV29-1
TGCAGCGTCCTAGTAGCCTCCTACAATGAGCAGTTCTTC
CSVLVASYNEQFF
>TRBJ2-7|TRBD2|few|TRBV20-1
TGCAGTGCTACTGGACTAGCGGTTTCATACGAGCAGTACTTC
CSATGLAVSYEQYF
>TRBJ2-1|TRBD2|many|TRBV20-1
TGCAGTGCTAGATCCCTGACTAGCGGGAGGGCGAATGAGCAGTTCTTC
CSARSLTSGRANEQFF
>TRBJ2-3|.|few|TRBV9
TGTGCCAGCAGCGTAGATAGTTGGGCGAATACGCAGTATTTT
CASSVDSWANTQYF
>TRBJ2-7|TRBD1|.|TRBV6-1
TGTGCCAGCAGTGGAGGGGACAGAACCTACGAGCAGTACTTC
CASSGGDRTYEQYF
>TRBJ1-4|.|.|TRBV7-2
TGTGCCAGCAGCGAACCAGGGGCCGGGGTACATGATGAAAAACTGTTTTTT
CASSEPGAGVHDEKLFF
>TRBJ1-1|.|many|TRBV7-8
TGTGCCAGCAGCTTCAGACCGAACCCGGGGAACACTGAAGCTTTCTTT
CASSFRPNPGNTEAFF
>TRBJ1-1|TRBD1|.|TRBV7-3
TGTGCCAGCAGCTCCCGACCAACAGGGGAGGGTTCCGGTGAAGCTTTCTTT
CASSSRPTGEGSGEAFF
>TRBJ2-4|.|many|TRBV7-9
TGTGCCAGCAGCTTAGCGGGATCGGGCAAAAACATTCAGTACTTC
CASSLAGSGKNIQYF
>TRBJ2-1|TRBD1|.|TRBV5-1
TGCGCCAGCAGCGTTTCACAGGGGAAAGAGCAGTTCTTC
CASSVSQGKEQFF
>TRBJ2-5|.|few|TRBV5-1
TGCGCCAGCAGCTTGGCCGTAATGGTGGGGATCCAAGAGACCCAGTACTTC
CASSLAVMVGIQETQYF
>TRBJ2-2|TRBD2|few|TRBV5-6
TGTGCCAGCAGCTTGGGCGGACTAGCGCCGAACACCGGGGAGCTGTTTTTT
CASSLGGLAPNTGELFF
>TRBJ2-1|TRBD2|few|TRBV9
TGTGCCAGCAATCCGGGAGGGCTTGAGCAGTTCTTC
CASNPGGLEQFF
>TRBJ2-7|.|.|TRBV7-2
TGTGCCAGCAGCCACGCTAGGGGAGAGCAGTACTTC
CASSHARGEQYF
>TRBJ2-1|.|.|TRBV28
TGTGCCAGTGTTGGGTACAATGAGCAGTTCTTC
CASVGYNEQFF
>TRBJ1-1|.|few|TRBV20-1
TGCAGTGCTAGGGCCTTCGGGGACGACACTGAAGCTTTCTTT
CSARAFGDDTEAFF
>TRBJ2-7|TRBD1|.|TRBV6-2/TRBV6-3
TGTGCCAGCAGTTGGATCCCGGGACAGGGTGCAAAACGGTACGAGCAGTACTTC
CASSWIPGQGAKRYEQYF
>TRBJ1-1|TRBD1|.|TRBV20-1
TGCGCCAGAGAGCGGTCGACAGGGACCACTGAAGCTTTCTTT
CARERSTGTTEAFF
>TRBJ1-1|.|.|TRBV14
TGTGCCAGCAGACAAAGGGGAGGGAACACTGAAGCTTTCTTT
CASRQRGGNTEAFF
>TRBJ2-7|.|few|TRBV29-1
TGCAGCGTTGATTTTGGCGGGGGCGGATACGAGCAGTACTTC
CSVDFGGGGYEQYF
>TRBJ2-5|.|few|TRBV7-2
TGTGCCAGCAGCTTAGGAAAGAATAGCGGTATCCAAGAGACCCAGTACTTC
CASSLGKNSGIQETQYF
>TRBJ2-7|.|few|TRBV7-2
TGTGCCAGCAGCAACCGGGACAACTCCTACGAGCAGTACTTC
CASSNRDNSYEQYF
>TRBJ1-2|.|few|TRBV30
TGTGCCTGGGCTCGTATCCAAGGGGCCCGAGGAGACTATGGCTACACCTTC
CAWARIQGARGDYGYTF
>TRBJ2-3|TRBD2|many|TRBV7-2
TGTGCCAGCAGCTTACCGACTAGCGGGTGGGATACGCAGTATTTT
CASSLPTSGWDTQYF
>TRBJ2-7|.|.|TRBV9
TGTGCCAGCAGCGTAGGAGGGTTCTCCTACGAGCAGTACTTC
CASSVGGFSYEQYF
>TRBJ2-5|.|.|TRBV6-5
TGTGCCAGCAGTTTTCTCGGGGGAGGCTTACGAGAGACCCAGTACTTC
CASSFLGGGLRETQYF
>TRBJ1-6|.|.|TRBV12-3/TRBV12-4
TGTGCCAGCAGTTTGGGGACGGCGGAATCACCCCTCCACTTT
CASSLGTAESPLHF
>TRBJ2-7|.|.|TRBV9
TGTGCCAGCAGCGTAGATGGCTGGTACGAGCAGTACTTC
CASSVDGWYEQYF
>TRBJ2-1|.|many|TRBV5-1
TGCGCCAGCAGCTTGGTCCCAGCGGACATATCCTACAATGAGCAGTTCTTC
CASSLVPADISYNEQFF
>TRBJ2-7|TRBD1|once|TRBV28
TGTGCCAGCAGTCCCTTGACAGGGGCCTCCTACGAGCAGTACTTC
CASSPLTGASYEQYF
>TRBJ2-5|.|many|TRBV2
TGTGCCAGCAGTGACCAGGGGACGGTCCAAGAGACCCAGTACTTC
CASSDQGTVQETQYF
>TRBJ2-2|.|.|TRBV29-1
TGCAGCGCCCCCGACATCACCGGGGAGCTGTTTTTT
CSAPDITGELFF
>TRBJ2-1|TRBD2|few|TRBV5-1
TGCGCCAGCAGCTCGGGACTAGCGCCGGGGAATGAGCAGTTCTTC
CASSSGLAPGNEQFF
>TRBJ2-7|TRBD2|.|TRBV20-1
TGCAGTGCTAGGGCCCTTCGGGGGGGAACCTACGAGCAGTACTTC
CSARALRGGTYEQYF
>TRBJ1-6|.|few|TRBV25-1
TGTGCCAGCAGTGAATATCGAAATTCACCCCTCCACTTT
CASSEYRNSPLHF
>TRBJ1-4|TRBD1|few|TRBV29-1
TGCAGCGTTCTGGGGGACAGTAATGAAAAACTGTTTTTT
CSVLGDSNEKLFF
>TRBJ2-5|.|.|TRBV11-1
TGTGCCAGCAGCCGAACCCGTTCCCTGGAGACCCAGTACTTC
CASSRTRSLETQYF
>TRBJ2-7|.|few|TRBV10-3
TGTGCCATCAGTGAGCCCCCCGAGCAGTACTTC
CAISEPPEQYF
>TRBJ2-2|TRBD2|few|TRBV12-3/TRBV12-4
TGTGCCAGCAGTTCACCCCCGAGCGGGAGGGTCACCGGGGAGCTGTTTTTT
CASSSPPSGRVTGELFF
>TRBJ1-1|.|few|TRBV4-2
TGTGCCAGCAGCCAAGAACTCGGAGCTTTGAACACTGAAGCTTTCTTT
CASSQELGALNTEAFF
>TRBJ2-7|.|many|TRBV29-1
TGCAGCGTTCGGTCGATGGGTTACTACGAGCAGTACTTC
CSVRSMGYYEQYF
>TRBJ2-7|TRBD1|.|TRBV7-7
TGTGCTAGCAGTCTTCAGGGGGCGAGCGAGCAGTACTTC
CASSLQGASEQYF
>TRBJ2-5|TRBD1|many|TRBV7-2
TGTGCCAGCAGCTTAGTACAGGGGAAGGAGACCCAGTACTTC
CASSLVQGKETQYF